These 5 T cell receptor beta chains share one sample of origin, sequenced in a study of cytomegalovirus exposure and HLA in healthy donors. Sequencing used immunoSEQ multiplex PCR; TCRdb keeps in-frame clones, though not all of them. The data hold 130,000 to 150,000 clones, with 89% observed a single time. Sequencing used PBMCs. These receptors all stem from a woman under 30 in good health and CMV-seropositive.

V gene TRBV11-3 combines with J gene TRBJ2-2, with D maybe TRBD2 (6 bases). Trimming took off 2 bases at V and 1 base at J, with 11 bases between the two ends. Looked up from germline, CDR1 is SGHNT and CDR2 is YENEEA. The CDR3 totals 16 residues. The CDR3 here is CASSLSSGVNTGELFF. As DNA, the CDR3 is TGTGCCAGCAGCTTATCATCGGGGGTGAACACCGGGGAGCTGTTTTTT.

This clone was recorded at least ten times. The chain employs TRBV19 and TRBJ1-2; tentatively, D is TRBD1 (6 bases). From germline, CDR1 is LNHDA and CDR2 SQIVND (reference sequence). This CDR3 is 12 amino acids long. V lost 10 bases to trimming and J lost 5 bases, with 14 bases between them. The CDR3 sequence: CATRQAIYGYTF. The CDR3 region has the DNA TGTGCCACCCGACAGGCCATTTATGGCTACACCTTC.

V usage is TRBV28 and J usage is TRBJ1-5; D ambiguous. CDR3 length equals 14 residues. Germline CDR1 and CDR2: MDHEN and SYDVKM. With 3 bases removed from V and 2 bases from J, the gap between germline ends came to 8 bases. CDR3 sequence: CASSLRFGNQPQHF. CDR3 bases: TGTGCCAGCAGTTTGAGATTCGGCAATCAGCCCCAGCATTTT. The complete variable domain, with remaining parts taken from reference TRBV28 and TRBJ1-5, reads DVKVTQSSRYLVKRTGEKVFLECVQDMDHENMFWYRQDPGLGLRLIYFSYDVKMKEKGDIPEGYSVSREKKERFSLILESASTNQTSMYLCASSLRFGNQPQHFGDGTRLSIL.

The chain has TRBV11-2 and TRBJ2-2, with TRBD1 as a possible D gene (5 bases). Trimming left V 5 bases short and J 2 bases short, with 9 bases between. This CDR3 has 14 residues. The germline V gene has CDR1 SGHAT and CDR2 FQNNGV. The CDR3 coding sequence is TGTGCCAGCAGCACCGACAGAAACACCGGGGAGCTGTTTTTT. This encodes CASSTDRNTGELFF.

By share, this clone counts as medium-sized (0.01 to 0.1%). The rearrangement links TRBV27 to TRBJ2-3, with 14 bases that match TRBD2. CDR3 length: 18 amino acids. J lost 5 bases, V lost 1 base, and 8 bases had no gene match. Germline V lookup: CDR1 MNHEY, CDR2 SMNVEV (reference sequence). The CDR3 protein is CASSLFYSGLAGEDTQYF. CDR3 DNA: TGTGCCAGCAGTTTATTTTACTCGGGACTAGCGGGGGAAGATACGCAGTATTTT.